Each of the 7 T cell receptor beta chains below was sequenced from the same sample in a study of T cells after yellow fever vaccination. TCRdb redid the calling of the 5' RACE reads with MiXCR, one entry per CDR3 protein. Of 200,000 to 250,000 distinct CDR3 sequences in the sample, 6.9% were seen once. The input for sequencing was CD4+ T cells sorted from PBMCs, taken 15 days after the yellow fever booster vaccination. The receptors were gathered from a man younger than 45 who received the YFV17D yellow fever vaccine.

The rearrangement uses TRBV5-1 and TRBJ2-1; D ambiguous. Trimming left V 3 bases short and J 7 bases short, with 8 bases between. Germline CDR1 SGHRS, CDR2 YFSETQ. The CDR3 is made up of 12 amino acids. In DNA form, the CDR3 reads TGCGCCAGCAGCTGGCTTGGGAATGAGCAGTTCTTC. Protein sequence: CASSWLGNEQFF.

This clonotype was counted many times. The chain employs TRBV7-2 and TRBJ2-5; D unclear. Trimming took 5 bases from V and 5 from J, leaving 15 bases between them. The CDR3 is 14 residues long. CDR1 SGHTA and CDR2 FQGNSA come from the germline V gene. CDR3 loop: CASSPTSGPETQYF. The DNA for the CDR3 is TGTGCCAGCAGCCCTACTTCGGGTCCGGAGACCCAGTACTTC.

In its sample, this clonotype was seen a few times. The J gene is TRBJ1-1, the V gene TRBV12-3 or TRBV12-4; no reliable D call. Deletions cut 9 bases from V and 3 bases from J, with 17 bases between. CDR3 length: 14 amino acids. CDR3 sequence reads: CASRDRERYTEAFF. CDR3 bases: TGTGCCAGTCGTGACCGGGAGAGATACACTGAAGCTTTCTTT.

This clonotype was observed a handful of times. The chain joins TRBV7-2 to TRBJ2-7, with a tentative D call TRBD1 (7 bases). The ends were cut back, 5 bases at V and 6 bases at J, with 17 bases in the middle. The CDR3 sequence is 14 residues long. CDR1 SGHTA and CDR2 FQGNSA come from the germline V gene. CDR3 region: CASSALAGGGEQYF. CDR3 nucleotide sequence: TGTGCCAGCAGCGCGCTCGCAGGGGGAGGCGAGCAGTACTTC.

The V and J genes are TRBV4-3 and TRBJ1-4, with D maybe TRBD1 (5 bases). Trimming shortened V by 3 bases and J by 5 bases, and 16 bases separated the two germline ends. The CDR3 loop spans 16 amino acids. Germline-derived CDR1 and CDR2 are LGHNA and YSLEER. The DNA for the CDR3 is TGCGCCAGCAGCCACTTCTTGGGGGGGGAAAATGAAAAACTGTTTTTT. Protein: CASSHFLGGENEKLFF.

The gene calls are TRBV21-1 and TRBJ2-7; TRBD2 was called by the table and not checked on the DNA. TRBV21-1 is annotated as a pseudogene. This CDR3 contains 14 residues. The CDR3 loop is CASSPPTKPRWRDF. In DNA, the CDR3 is TGTGCCAGCAGCCCACCAACAAAACCCCGATGGCGGGACTTC.

In its sample, this clonotype was seen many times. J is TRBJ1-2 and V is TRBV5-1; no firm D call. Germline CDR1 and CDR2: SGHRS and YFSETQ. CDR3 length: 13 residues. The V and J ends lost 5 bases and 2 bases respectively, with 10 bases between them. In DNA form, the CDR3 reads TGCGCCAGCAGGAATATGGGGAACTATGGCTACACCTTC. Amino acids: CASRNMGNYGYTF.